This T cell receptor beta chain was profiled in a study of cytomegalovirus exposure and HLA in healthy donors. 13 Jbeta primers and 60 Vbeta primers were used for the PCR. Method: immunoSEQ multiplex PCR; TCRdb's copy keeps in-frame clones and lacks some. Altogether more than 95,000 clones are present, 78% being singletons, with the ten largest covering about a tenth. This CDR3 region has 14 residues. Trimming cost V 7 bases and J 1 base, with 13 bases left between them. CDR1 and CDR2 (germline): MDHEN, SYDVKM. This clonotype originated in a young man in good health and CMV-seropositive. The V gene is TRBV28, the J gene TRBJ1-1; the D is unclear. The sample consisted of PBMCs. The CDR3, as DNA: TGTGCCAGCACCCCTCGAGCCGCGAACACTGAAGCTTTCTTT. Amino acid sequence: CASTPRAANTEAFF. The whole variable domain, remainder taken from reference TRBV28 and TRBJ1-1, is DVKVTQSSRYLVKRTGEKVFLECVQDMDHENMFWYRQDPGLGLRLIYFSYDVKMKEKGDIPEGYSVSREKKERFSLILESASTNQTSMYLCASTPRAANTEAFFGQGTRLTVV.